One and the same sample provided the 24 T cell receptor beta chains below, sequenced in a study of CXCR3-negative and CXCR3-positive naive CD8 T cells. The TRB cDNA libraries were prepared by 5' RACE with UMI labels. TCRdb re-called the 5' RACE reads and shows each CDR3 protein once, DNA omitted. The sample data list roughly 28,000 distinct CDR3 sequences. The sample consisted of memory CD8+ T cells from blood. Receptor source: a human donor in good health. Some clones in this sample may be carry-over from other donors' samples.

The chain is built from TRBV6-5 and TRBJ1-4; TCRdb's D gene call, TRBD1, goes unchecked for lack of DNA. Germline lookup yields CDR1 MNHEY and CDR2 SVGAGI. The length of the CDR3 is 14 residues. This CDR3 reads CASSGGGDNEKLFF.

V gene TRBV6-4 combines with J gene TRBJ2-3; the TCRdb D gene call, TRBD2, has no DNA to confirm it. The CDR3 extends over 16 amino acids. Germline V gene data show CDR1 as MRHNA and CDR2 as SNTAGT. The CDR3 spells CASSDSSGGSSDTQYF.

The V call is TRBV4-3, the J call TRBJ2-5. The CDR3 contains 14 residues. The germline CDR1 and CDR2 sequences are LGHNA and YSLEER. The chain's CDR3 is CASGPDRYQETQYF.

The chain joins TRBV4-3 to TRBJ2-1; TCRdb selects TRBD2, and the lack of DNA leaves this call unchecked. Germline V gene data show CDR1 as LGHNA and CDR2 as YSLEER. The CDR3 contains 19 residues. The CDR3 protein is CASSQDWTSGVSTYNEQFF.

The chain has TRBV20-1 and TRBJ1-1; TCRdb's assignment of TRBD1 cannot be checked, as there is no DNA. The CDR3 is 15 amino acids. The V gene's germline CDR1 is DFQATT and CDR2 SNEGSKA (reference sequence). CDR3 sequence reads: CSARDGETDNTEAFF.

V and J are TRBV7-9 and TRBJ2-5; lacking DNA, the TRBD2 call made by TCRdb goes unchecked. The V gene's germline CDR1 is SEHNR and CDR2 FQNEAQ (reference sequence). CDR3 length equals 16 residues. The CDR3 sequence: CASSLVGLETQETQYF.

The chain links TRBV29-1 to TRBJ2-3; TCRdb reports TRBD1, a call that lacks DNA to check it against. CDR1 is SQVTM and CDR2 is ANQGSEA in the germline V gene. The CDR3 contains 13 residues. This CDR3 is CSVEGQGPDTQYF.

V and J are TRBV7-2 and TRBJ2-3; TCRdb designates TRBD1, a call that cannot be tested without DNA. The CDR3 totals 15 residues. Germline assignment: CDR1 SGHTA and CDR2 FQGNSA. The CDR3 sequence is CASSSRQGQPDTQYF.

The rearrangement uses TRBV29-1 and TRBJ2-5; TCRdb's D call of TRBD1 is untestable without DNA. Looked up from germline, CDR1 is SQVTM and CDR2 is ANQGSEA. The CDR3 has 12 residues. The CDR3 reads CSVVRGLETQYF.

V and J are TRBV27 and TRBJ2-7; TCRdb's D call of TRBD1 is untestable without DNA. Germline CDR1 MNHEY, CDR2 SMNVEV (reference sequence). This CDR3 has 14 amino acids. CDR3 loop: CASSVQGLPYEQYF.

The chain's CDR3 is CASSKAGQGAKNSPLHF. The chain links TRBV21-1 to TRBJ1-6; with no DNA, the TCRdb D assignment of TRBD1 cannot be verified. TRBV21-1 is noted as a pseudogene. The CDR3 contains 17 residues.

The chain carries TRBV28 and TRBJ2-5; TCRdb lists TRBD1, though no DNA is available to test this call. The germline V gene encodes CDR1 MDHEN and CDR2 SYDVKM. The CDR3 sequence is 13 residues long. This CDR3 reads CASRSGGAKTQYF.

The rearrangement uses TRBV9 and TRBJ2-3. The CDR3 runs 14 residues. Germline values: CDR1 SGDLS, CDR2 YYNGEE. CDR3 region: CASSVGSRADTQYF.

The chain recombines TRBV29-1 with TRBJ2-3; there is no DNA to check the TCRdb D call of TRBD2. Germline V gives CDR1 SQVTM, CDR2 ANQGSEA. CDR3 length: 15 amino acids. This CDR3 reads CSVTSGRAQTDTQYF.

This sequence joins TRBV7-8 and TRBJ2-7; TCRdb selects TRBD1, and the lack of DNA leaves this call unchecked. The CDR3 runs 18 residues. Germline V gene lookup returns CDR1 SGHVS and CDR2 FQNEAQ. The CDR3 loop is CASSLAPGQGVNNYEQYF.

This chain connects TRBV7-6 to TRBJ1-1; there is no DNA to check the TCRdb D call of TRBD1. Germline V gene lookup returns CDR1 SGHVS and CDR2 FNYEAQ. The CDR3 runs 15 residues. The CDR3 sequence is CASSLGQGAVAEAFF.

V gene TRBV6-1 combines with J gene TRBJ2-1; TCRdb's D call of TRBD1 is untestable without DNA. CDR1 is MNHNS, CDR2 SASEGT, per germline. This CDR3 has 15 amino acids. CDR3 amino acids: CASSETQGDYNEQFF.

The chain couples TRBV12-3 or TRBV12-4 to TRBJ1-4; the D call of TRBD1 rests on TCRdb alone, since no DNA is present to check it. The CDR3 totals 12 residues. CDR3 protein: CASTGTREKLFF.

V gene TRBV28 combines with J gene TRBJ2-3; the TCRdb call, TRBD1, lacks DNA for checking. The CDR3 contains 12 residues. The germline gives CDR1 MDHEN, CDR2 SYDVKM. The CDR3 region is CASFAGGDTQYF.

The chain employs TRBV14 and TRBJ2-7. This CDR3 region has 15 residues. CDR1 SGHDN and CDR2 FVKESK come from the germline V gene. CDR3 amino acids: CASSQGADSSYEQYF.

This rearrangement joins TRBV7-9 to TRBJ2-7. The germline V gene has CDR1 SEHNR and CDR2 FQNEAQ (reference sequence). The CDR3 runs 13 residues. This CDR3 reads CASSQTAAYEQYF.

The genes are TRBV5-8 and TRBJ2-1. Germline loops: CDR1 SGHTS, CDR2 YDEGEE. The CDR3 covers 14 residues. The CDR3 sequence: CASSFGGSYNEQFF.

The chain links TRBV7-3 to TRBJ2-3; no DNA is available, so the TRBD1 call from TCRdb remains unchecked. Germline-derived CDR1 and CDR2 are SGHTA and FQGTGA. There are 14 residues in the CDR3. CDR3 protein: CASATTGGADTQYF.

The V and J genes are TRBV4-3 and TRBJ2-7; TCRdb indicates TRBD1, and absent DNA this call remains unverified. Germline-derived CDR1 and CDR2 are LGHNA and YSLEER. CDR3 length: 12 residues. The CDR3 here is CASSGQSHEQYF.